This TCR beta chain came from a study of blood T cells in healthy people across ages. Study-wide context: Per two T cells, template switching captured roughly one barcoded beta molecule. Whole-study results and caveats: More naive CD4+ cells and higher diversity were found in long-lived than in aged donors.

As for this clonotype: Its antigen is not known.

The CDR3 sequence is 14 residues long. V gave up 8 bases and J gave up 0 bases, with 11 bases separating them. In germline, CDR1 is SGHVS, CDR2 FQNEAQ. PCR was performed a second time for 7 to 11 cycles using a sample-barcoded 5' primer and a J-beta primer mix. With 12 random nucleotides, a template-switch adaptor tagged each individual cDNA molecule. TCRdb re-called the 5' RACE reads through MiXCR, storing one row per CDR3 protein. The sample carries about 750,000 distinct CDR3 sequences, 53% recorded once. Sequencing input: blood. V and J are TRBV7-8 and TRBJ2-1, with D uncertain. This clonotype was sampled from a man of 80 years or more in good health. The CDR3: CASSGRASYNEQFF. The CDR3 nucleotides read TGTGCCAGCTCGGGTCGGGCCTCCTACAATGAGCAGTTCTTC. The complete variable domain, with remaining parts taken from reference TRBV7-8 and TRBJ2-1, reads GAGVSQSPRYKVAKRGQDVALRCDPISGHVSLFWYQQALGQGPEFLTYFQNEAQLDKSGLPSDRFFAERPEGSVSTLKIQRTQQEDSAVYLCASSGRASYNEQFFGPGTRLTVL.